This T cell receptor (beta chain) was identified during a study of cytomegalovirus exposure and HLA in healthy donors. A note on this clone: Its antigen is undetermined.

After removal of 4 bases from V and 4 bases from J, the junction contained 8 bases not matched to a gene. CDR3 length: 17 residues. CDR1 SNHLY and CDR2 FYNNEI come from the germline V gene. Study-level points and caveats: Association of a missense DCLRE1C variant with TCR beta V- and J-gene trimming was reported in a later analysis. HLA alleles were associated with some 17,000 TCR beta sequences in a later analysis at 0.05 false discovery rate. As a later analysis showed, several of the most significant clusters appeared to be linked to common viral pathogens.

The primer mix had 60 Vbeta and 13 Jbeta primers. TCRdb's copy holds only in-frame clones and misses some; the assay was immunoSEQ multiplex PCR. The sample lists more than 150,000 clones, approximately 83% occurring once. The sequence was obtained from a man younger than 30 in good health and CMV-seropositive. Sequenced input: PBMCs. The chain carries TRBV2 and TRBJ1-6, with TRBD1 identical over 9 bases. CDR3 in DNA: TGTGCCAGCAGTGGGAACAGGGGGCTAAGGTATAATTCACCCCTCCACTTT. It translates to CASSGNRGLRYNSPLHF.